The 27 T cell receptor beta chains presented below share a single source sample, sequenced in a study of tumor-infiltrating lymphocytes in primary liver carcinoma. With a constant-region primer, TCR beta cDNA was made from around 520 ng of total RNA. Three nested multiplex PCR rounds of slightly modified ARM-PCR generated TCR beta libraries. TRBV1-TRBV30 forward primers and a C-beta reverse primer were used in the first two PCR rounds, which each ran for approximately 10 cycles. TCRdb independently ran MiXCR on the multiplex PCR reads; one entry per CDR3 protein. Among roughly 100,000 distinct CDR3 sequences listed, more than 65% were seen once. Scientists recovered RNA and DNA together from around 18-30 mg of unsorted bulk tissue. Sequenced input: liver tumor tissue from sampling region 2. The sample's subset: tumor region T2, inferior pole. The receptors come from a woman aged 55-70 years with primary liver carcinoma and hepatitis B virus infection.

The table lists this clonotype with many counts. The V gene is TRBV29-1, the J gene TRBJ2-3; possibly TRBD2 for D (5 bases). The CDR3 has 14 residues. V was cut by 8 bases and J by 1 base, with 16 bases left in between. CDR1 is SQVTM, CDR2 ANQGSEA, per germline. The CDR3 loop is CSLRAATRTDTQYF. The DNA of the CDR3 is TGCAGCTTAAGAGCGGCGACCCGCACAGATACGCAGTATTTT.

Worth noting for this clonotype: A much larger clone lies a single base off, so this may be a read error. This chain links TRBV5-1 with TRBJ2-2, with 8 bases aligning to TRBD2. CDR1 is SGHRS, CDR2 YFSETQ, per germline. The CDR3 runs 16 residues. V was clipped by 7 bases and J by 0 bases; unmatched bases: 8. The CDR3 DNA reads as TGCGCCAGCTGCCTTGGACTAGCCGCGAACACCGGGGAGCTGTTTTTT. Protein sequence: CASCLGLAANTGELFF.

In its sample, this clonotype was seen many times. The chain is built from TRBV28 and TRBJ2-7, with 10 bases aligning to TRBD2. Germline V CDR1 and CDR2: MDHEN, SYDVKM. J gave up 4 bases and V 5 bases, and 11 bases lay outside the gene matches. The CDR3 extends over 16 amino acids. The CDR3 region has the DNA TGTGCCAGCAGTGTTGGGGGAGCGGGAGGGCAATACGAGCAGTACTTC. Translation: CASSVGGAGGQYEQYF. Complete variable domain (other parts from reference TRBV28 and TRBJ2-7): DVKVTQSSRYLVKRTGEKVFLECVQDMDHENMFWYRQDPGLGLRLIYFSYDVKMKEKGDIPEGYSVSREKKERFSLILESASTNQTSMYLCASSVGGAGGQYEQYFGPGTRLTVT.

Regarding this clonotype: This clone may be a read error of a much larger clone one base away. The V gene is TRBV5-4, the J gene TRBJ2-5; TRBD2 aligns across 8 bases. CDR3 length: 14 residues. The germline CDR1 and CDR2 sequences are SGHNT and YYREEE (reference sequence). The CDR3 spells CTSSWREEEETQYF. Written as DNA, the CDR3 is TGTACCAGCAGCTGGCGGGAGGAGGAAGAGACCCAGTACTTC.

The CDR3: CAISDGGGDTGELFF. CDR3 coding DNA: TGTGCCATCAGTGATGGGGGGGGCGACACCGGGGAGCTGTTTTTT. V and J are TRBV10-3 and TRBJ2-2; perhaps TRBD2 as D (7 bases). V gave up 3 bases and J gave up 3 bases, with 11 bases separating them. The CDR3 extends over 15 amino acids. The germline gives CDR1 ENHRY, CDR2 SYGVKD.

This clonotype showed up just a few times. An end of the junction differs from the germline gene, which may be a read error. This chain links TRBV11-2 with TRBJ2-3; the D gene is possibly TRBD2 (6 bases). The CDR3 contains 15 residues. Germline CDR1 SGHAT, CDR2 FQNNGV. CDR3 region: CTSSPGLTGPDTQYF. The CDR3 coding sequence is TGTACCAGCAGCCCTGGACTAACAGGCCCAGATACGCAGTATTTT.

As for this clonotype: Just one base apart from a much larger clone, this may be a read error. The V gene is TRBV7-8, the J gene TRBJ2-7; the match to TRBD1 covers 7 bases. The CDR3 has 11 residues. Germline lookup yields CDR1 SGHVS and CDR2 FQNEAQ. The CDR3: CASSIDRERYF. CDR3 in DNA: TGTGCCAGCAGCATCGACAGGGAGCGGTACTTC.

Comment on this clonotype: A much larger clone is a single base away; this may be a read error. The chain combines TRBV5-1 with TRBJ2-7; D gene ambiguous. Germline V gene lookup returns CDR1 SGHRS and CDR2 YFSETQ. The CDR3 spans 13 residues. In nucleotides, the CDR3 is TGCGCCAGCAGCTTGGTCAGCTCCTACGAGCAGCACTTC. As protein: CASSLVSSYEQHF.

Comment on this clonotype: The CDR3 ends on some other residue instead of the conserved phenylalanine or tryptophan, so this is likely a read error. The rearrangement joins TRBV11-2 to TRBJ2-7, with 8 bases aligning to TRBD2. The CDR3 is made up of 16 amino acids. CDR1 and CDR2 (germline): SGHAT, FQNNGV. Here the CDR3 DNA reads TGCGCCAGCACGACTCATGGGCGGGAGGCAAGGGGGGAGCAGTACCTC. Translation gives CASTTHGREARGEQYL.

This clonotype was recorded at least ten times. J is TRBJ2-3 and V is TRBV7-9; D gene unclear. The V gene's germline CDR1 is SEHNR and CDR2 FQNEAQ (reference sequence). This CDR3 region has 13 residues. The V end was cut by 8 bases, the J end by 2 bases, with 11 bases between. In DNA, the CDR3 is TGTGCCAGCGTTATCGGTAACACAGATACGCAGTATTTT. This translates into CASVIGNTDTQYF.

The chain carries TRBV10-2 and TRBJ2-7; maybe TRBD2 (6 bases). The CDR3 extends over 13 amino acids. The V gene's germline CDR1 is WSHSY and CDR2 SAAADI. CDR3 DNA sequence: TGCGGCAGTGAGAGCGGGTTCTCCTACGAGCAGTACTTC. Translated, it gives CGSESGFSYEQYF.

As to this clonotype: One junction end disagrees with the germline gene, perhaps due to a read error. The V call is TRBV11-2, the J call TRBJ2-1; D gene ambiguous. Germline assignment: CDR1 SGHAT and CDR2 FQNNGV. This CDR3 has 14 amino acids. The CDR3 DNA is TGTGCCCGCAGTTCTGACTCGAGGTATAGGGAGCAGTTCTTC. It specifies CARSSDSRYREQFF.

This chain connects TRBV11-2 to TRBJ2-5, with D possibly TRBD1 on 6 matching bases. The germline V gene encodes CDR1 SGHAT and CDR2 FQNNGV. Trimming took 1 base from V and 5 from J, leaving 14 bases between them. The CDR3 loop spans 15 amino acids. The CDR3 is CASSLGAGEWETQYF. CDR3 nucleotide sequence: TGTGCCAGCAGCTTAGGGGCAGGGGAATGGGAGACCCAGTACTTC.

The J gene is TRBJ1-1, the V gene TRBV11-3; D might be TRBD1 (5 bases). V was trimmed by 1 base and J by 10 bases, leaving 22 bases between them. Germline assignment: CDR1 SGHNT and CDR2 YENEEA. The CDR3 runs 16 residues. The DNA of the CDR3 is TGTGCCAGCAGCTTAGCCCCCATTTACGCCCACGGGGGAGCTTTCTTT. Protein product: CASSLAPIYAHGGAFF.

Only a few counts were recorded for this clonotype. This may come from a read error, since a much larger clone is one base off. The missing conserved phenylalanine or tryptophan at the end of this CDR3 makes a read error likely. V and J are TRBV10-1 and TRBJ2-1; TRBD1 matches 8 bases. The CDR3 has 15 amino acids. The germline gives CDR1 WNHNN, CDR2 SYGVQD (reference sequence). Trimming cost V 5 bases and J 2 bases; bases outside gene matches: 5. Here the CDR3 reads CASSLTGGPYNEQFL. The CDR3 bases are TGCGCCAGCAGTCTTACAGGGGGTCCCTACAATGAGCAGTTCTTA.

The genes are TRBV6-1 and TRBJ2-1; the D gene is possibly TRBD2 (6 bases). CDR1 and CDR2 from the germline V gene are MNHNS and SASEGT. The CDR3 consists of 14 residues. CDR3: CVSRADWRGNEQFF. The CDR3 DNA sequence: TGTGTCAGTAGAGCGGACTGGCGGGGCAATGAGCAGTTCTTC.

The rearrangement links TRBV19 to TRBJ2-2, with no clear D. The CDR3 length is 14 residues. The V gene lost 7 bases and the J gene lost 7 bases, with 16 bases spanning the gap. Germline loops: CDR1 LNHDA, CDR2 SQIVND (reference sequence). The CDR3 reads CASTPNNTYGELFF. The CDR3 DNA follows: TGTGCCAGTACCCCGAACAATACTTACGGGGAGCTGTTTTTT.

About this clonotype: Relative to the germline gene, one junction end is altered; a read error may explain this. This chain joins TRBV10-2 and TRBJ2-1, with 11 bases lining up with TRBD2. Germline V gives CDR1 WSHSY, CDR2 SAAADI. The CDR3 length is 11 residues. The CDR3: CASSSGREQIF. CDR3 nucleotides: TGTGCCAGCAGTAGCGGGAGGGAGCAGATCTTC.

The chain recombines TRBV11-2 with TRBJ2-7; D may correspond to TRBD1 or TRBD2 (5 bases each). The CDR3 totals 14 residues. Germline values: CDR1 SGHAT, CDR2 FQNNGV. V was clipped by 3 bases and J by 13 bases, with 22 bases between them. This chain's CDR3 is CASSFGGASYRQYF. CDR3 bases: TGTGCCAGCAGCTTTGGGGGAGCTAGTTACAGACAATACTTC.

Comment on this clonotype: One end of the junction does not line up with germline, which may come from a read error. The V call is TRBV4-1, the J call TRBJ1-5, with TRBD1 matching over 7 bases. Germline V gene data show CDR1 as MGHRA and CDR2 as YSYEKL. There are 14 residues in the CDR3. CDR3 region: CASSLEQGWQLQHF. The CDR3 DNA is TGTGCCAGCAGTCTAGAACAGGGGTGGCAGCTCCAGCATTTT.

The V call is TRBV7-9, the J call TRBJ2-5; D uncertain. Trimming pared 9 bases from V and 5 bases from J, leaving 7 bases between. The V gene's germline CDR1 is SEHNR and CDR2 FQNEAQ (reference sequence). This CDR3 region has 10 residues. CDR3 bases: TGTGCCAGGAGTTTTGAGACCCAGTACTTC. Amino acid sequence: CARSFETQYF.

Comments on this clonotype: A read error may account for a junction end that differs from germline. CDR3 amino acids: CASSSRSQGQNTEAFF. CDR3 DNA sequence: TGTGCCAGCAGCTCGAGGAGCCAGGGCCAGAACACTGAAGCTTTCTTT. The chain uses TRBV5-1 and TRBJ1-1; weak D call: TRBD1 (5 bases). CDR1 and CDR2 from the germline V gene are SGHRS and YFSETQ. The CDR3 is made up of 16 amino acids.

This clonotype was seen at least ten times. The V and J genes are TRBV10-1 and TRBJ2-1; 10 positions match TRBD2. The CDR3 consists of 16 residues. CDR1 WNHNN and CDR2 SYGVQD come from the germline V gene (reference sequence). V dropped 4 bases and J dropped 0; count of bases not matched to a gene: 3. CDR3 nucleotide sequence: TGCGCCAGCAGTGGCCTAGCGGGAGCCTCCTACAATGAGCAGTTCTTC. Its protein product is CASSGLAGASYNEQFF.

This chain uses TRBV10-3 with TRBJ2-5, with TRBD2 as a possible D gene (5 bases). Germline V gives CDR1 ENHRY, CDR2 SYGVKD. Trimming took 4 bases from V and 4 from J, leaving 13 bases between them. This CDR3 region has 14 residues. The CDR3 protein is CAISGGGGPETQYF. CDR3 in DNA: TGTGCCATCAGTGGTGGAGGTGGCCCAGAGACCCAGTACTTC.

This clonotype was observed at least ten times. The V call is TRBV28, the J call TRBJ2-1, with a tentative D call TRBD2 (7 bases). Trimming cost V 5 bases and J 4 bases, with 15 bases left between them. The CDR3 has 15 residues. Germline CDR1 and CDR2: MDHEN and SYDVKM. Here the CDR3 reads CASSRTGRGYNEQFF. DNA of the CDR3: TGTGCCAGCAGTAGAACAGGGAGGGGGTACAATGAGCAGTTCTTC.

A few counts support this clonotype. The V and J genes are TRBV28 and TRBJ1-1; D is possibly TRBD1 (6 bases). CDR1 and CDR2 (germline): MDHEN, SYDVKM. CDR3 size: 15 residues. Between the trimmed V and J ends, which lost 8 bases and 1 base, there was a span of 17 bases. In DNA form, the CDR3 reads TGTGCCAGCCCTCCTTTCAGGGGTCCGAACACTGAAGCTTTCTTT. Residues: CASPPFRGPNTEAFF.

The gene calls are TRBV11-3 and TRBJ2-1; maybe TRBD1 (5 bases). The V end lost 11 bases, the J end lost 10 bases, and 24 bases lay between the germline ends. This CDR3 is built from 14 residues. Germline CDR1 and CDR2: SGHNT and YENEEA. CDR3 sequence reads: CADSPNSRYREQFF. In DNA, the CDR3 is TGTGCCGACAGTCCGAACTCGAGGTATAGGGAGCAGTTCTTC.